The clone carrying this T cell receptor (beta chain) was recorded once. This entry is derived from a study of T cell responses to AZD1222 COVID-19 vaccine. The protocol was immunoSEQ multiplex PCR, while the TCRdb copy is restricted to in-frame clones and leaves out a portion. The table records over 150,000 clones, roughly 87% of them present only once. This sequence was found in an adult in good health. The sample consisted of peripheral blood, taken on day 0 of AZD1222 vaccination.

In DNA form, the CDR3 reads TGTGCCAGCAGCCTCCGACTAGCGGGAGTTCGCGATACGCAGTATTTT. It translates to CASSLRLAGVRDTQYF. This chain connects TRBV3-1 (or the pseudogene TRBV3-2) to TRBJ2-3; TRBD2 agrees at 12 bases. Looked up from germline, CDR1 is LGHDT and CDR2 is YNNKEL (reference sequence). This CDR3 is 16 amino acids long. Trimming at V came to 4 bases and at J to 6 bases, leaving 8 bases not matched to a gene.